What follows are 31 T cell receptor beta chains derived from one specimen sequenced in a study of blood T cells in healthy people across ages. The use of a sample-barcoded 5' primer and a J-beta primer mix characterized a second PCR of roughly 7 to 11 cycles. TCRdb re-derived calls from the 5' RACE reads in MiXCR, one entry per CDR3 protein. This sample carries about 650,000 distinct CDR3 sequences, approximately 52% of them seen once, and the ten largest clones take about 13%. The specimen was blood. All receptors derive from a woman of 80 years or more in good health.

A remark on this clonotype: This may be a read error, as it is one base from a much larger clone. The chain combines TRBV12-3 or TRBV12-4 with TRBJ1-1; D unclear. The V and J ends lost 8 bases and 12 bases respectively, with 19 bases between them. The CDR3 has 12 residues. The CDR3 spells CASRVVPAKTFF. The CDR3 region has the DNA TGTGCCAGCCGCGTAGTTCCGGCGAAAACTTTCTTT.

In this sample, this clonotype turned up many times. V and J are TRBV19 and TRBJ2-1, with 9 positions matching TRBD2. V lost 5 bases and J lost 5; bases outside the gene matches: 10. Germline-derived CDR1 and CDR2 are LNHDA and SQIVND (reference sequence). The CDR3 spans 16 residues. The CDR3 DNA sequence: TGTGCCAGTAGTTTTAGCGGGAGAGATCGCGACAATGAGCAGTTCTTC. Encoded protein: CASSFSGRDRDNEQFF.

About this clonotype itself: With a much larger clone just one base away, this may be a read error. The chain links TRBV3-1 to TRBJ2-1; 11 nucleotides match TRBD2. The V gene's germline CDR1 is LGHDT and CDR2 YNNKEL (reference sequence). V shed 1 base, J shed 9 bases, and the junction held 8 bases outside the gene matches. The CDR3 is 16 residues long. CDR3 sequence (DNA): TGTGCCAGCAGCCAAGGGCGGCTAGCGGGGGGAAGTGAGCAGTTCTTC. This codes for CASSQGRLAGGSEQFF.

This chain connects TRBV12-3 or TRBV12-4 to TRBJ2-5; 8 positions agree with TRBD2. After removal of 2 bases from V and 3 bases from J, the junction contained 8 bases not matched to a gene. This CDR3 region has 16 residues. The CDR3 loop is CASSLWGAGGEETQYF. DNA for the CDR3: TGTGCCAGCAGTTTATGGGGGGCCGGGGGGGAAGAGACCCAGTACTTC.

The table lists this clonotype with many counts. The chain uses TRBV9 and TRBJ2-3; D remains unclear. Trimming shortened V by 0 bases and J by 4 bases, and 6 bases separated the two germline ends. The CDR3 sequence is 13 residues long. Per the germline V gene, CDR1 is SGDLS and CDR2 is YYNGEE. DNA of the CDR3: TGTGCCAGCAGCGTAGTTGGCGCAGATACGCAGTATTTT. Its protein is CASSVVGADTQYF.

The chain uses TRBV7-9 and TRBJ1-1, with D possibly TRBD1 on 5 matching bases. V lost 5 bases and J 0 bases, leaving 19 bases between the germline ends. Germline values: CDR1 SEHNR, CDR2 FQNEAQ (reference sequence). The CDR3 spans 17 residues. The CDR3 loop reads CASSLRMQGYMNTEAFF. The CDR3, as DNA: TGTGCCAGCAGCCTACGGATGCAGGGCTACATGAACACTGAAGCTTTCTTT.

The rearrangement uses TRBV29-1 and TRBJ2-7; a possible D gene is TRBD1 (5 bases). Near its end, the DNA agrees better with TRBJ2-5, so the J call may be wrong. The CDR3 spans 15 residues. Germline V gene data show CDR1 as SQVTM and CDR2 as ANQGSEA. The CDR3 region is CSVAATGAVGETQYF. In DNA form, the CDR3 reads TGCAGCGTTGCCGCCACTGGGGCGGTAGGGGAGACCCAGTACTTC.

The chain couples TRBV3-1 to TRBJ2-3; 7 bases map to TRBD2. The CDR3 contains 16 residues. After removal of 5 bases from V and 0 bases from J, the junction contained 8 bases not matched to a gene. CDR1 is LGHDT, CDR2 YNNKEL, per germline (reference sequence). The CDR3 coding sequence is TGTGCCAGCAGCAGTCCCCTAGCGGCCAGCACAGATACGCAGTATTTT. The encoded protein is CASSSPLAASTDTQYF.

As concerns this clonotype: Just one base apart from a much larger clone, this may be a read error. The rearrangement links TRBV6-5 to TRBJ2-1; D is unresolved. Germline V gene sequence: CDR1 MNHEY, CDR2 SVGAGI. The CDR3 is made up of 13 amino acids. CDR3 sequence: CAGSFDNYNEQFF. Written as DNA, the CDR3 is TGTGCCGGCAGTTTCGACAATTACAATGAGCAGTTCTTC.

This clonotype has at least ten counts. V and J are TRBV7-9 and TRBJ1-1; D is unclear. The ends were cut back, 3 bases at V and 1 base at J, with 6 bases in the middle. The CDR3 extends over 13 amino acids. In germline, CDR1 is SEHNR, CDR2 FQNEAQ (reference sequence). This CDR3 is CASSLAPNTEAFF. The CDR3 region has the DNA TGTGCCAGCAGCTTGGCCCCGAACACTGAAGCTTTCTTT.

The chain recombines TRBV3-1 with TRBJ2-7, with 9 positions matching TRBD1. Looked up from germline, CDR1 is LGHDT and CDR2 is YNNKEL (reference sequence). Trimming at V came to 4 bases and at J to 4 bases, leaving 8 bases not matched to a gene. The CDR3 is made up of 15 amino acids. The CDR3 sequence is CASSPGGTGMYEQYF. The CDR3 DNA is TGTGCCAGCAGCCCTGGAGGGACAGGGATGTACGAGCAGTACTTC.

Regarding this clonotype: A single base separates this from a much larger clone, so it may be a read error. The CDR3 DNA reads as TGTGCCACCAGCCGGGACCTAATAGGGATGGAGGAAGCTTTCTTT. Encoded protein: CATSRDLIGMEEAFF. The rearrangement joins TRBV10-3 to TRBJ1-1; D possibly corresponds to TRBD1 (5 bases). This CDR3 comprises 15 residues. Germline V gene lookup returns CDR1 ENHRY and CDR2 SYGVKD. Trimming removed 10 bases from V and 8 bases from J, with 26 bases in between.

This clonotype was counted a few times. The V and J genes are TRBV20-1 and TRBJ1-5; D might be TRBD1 (5 bases). Germline CDR1 DFQATT, CDR2 SNEGSKA (reference sequence). The CDR3 sequence is 15 residues long. V lost 3 bases and J lost 1, with 13 bases in between. The CDR3 DNA reads TGCAGTGCTAGCTCAGGGATGATAAGCAATCAGCCCCAGCATTTT. Protein sequence: CSASSGMISNQPQHF.

This clonotype was counted many times. The CDR3 sequence is CASSYLGTGKGYEQYF. CDR3 sequence (DNA): TGTGCCAGCAGTTACCTCGGGACAGGGAAAGGTTACGAGCAGTACTTC. V usage is TRBV6-6 and J usage is TRBJ2-7, with TRBD1 matching over 9 bases. The V segment lost 2 bases and the J segment 4 bases; nucleotides outside the gene matches: 9. This CDR3 comprises 16 residues. CDR1 MNHNY and CDR2 SVGAGI come from the germline V gene (reference sequence).

The sample holds a few counts of this clonotype. The rearrangement joins TRBV5-1 to TRBJ1-6; unclear D gene. In germline, CDR1 is SGHRS, CDR2 YFSETQ. V gave up 4 bases and J gave up 6 bases, with 5 bases separating them. The CDR3 contains 12 residues. CDR3 coding DNA: TGCGCCAGCAGCACAACTAATTCACCCCTCCACTTT. Residues: CASSTTNSPLHF.

This clonotype was counted between two and nine times. The chain employs TRBV12-3 or TRBV12-4 and TRBJ2-1; 8 nucleotides align to TRBD2. With 5 bases clipped from V and 4 bases from J, the junction kept 10 bases outside the gene matches. The CDR3 loop spans 16 amino acids. DNA of the CDR3: TGTGCCAGCAGTCCCCGGAGAGCGGGGGTATACAATGAGCAGTTCTTC. Translated, it gives CASSPRRAGVYNEQFF.

This rearrangement joins TRBV9 to TRBJ2-7, with 14 nucleotides matching TRBD2. The J call may be faulty, since TRBJ2-5 better matches the DNA end. There are 16 residues in the CDR3. CDR1 is SGDLS, CDR2 YYNGEE, per germline. For the CDR3, the DNA is TGTGCCAGCAGCGTAGCTGGACTAGCGGGGGGAGAGACCCAGTACTTC. Residues: CASSVAGLAGGETQYF.

Details on this clonotype: A much larger clone differs from this one at a single base, so this may be a read error. The rearrangement joins TRBV20-1 to TRBJ2-7; possible D gene TRBD2, 6 bases. This CDR3 contains 12 residues. Germline values: CDR1 DFQATT, CDR2 SNEGSKA (reference sequence). The chain's CDR3 is CSASGRHYEQCF. CDR3 sequence (DNA): TGCAGTGCTAGCGGGAGACACTACGAGCAGTGCTTC.

The chain uses TRBV9 and TRBJ2-1; D may be TRBD1 (5 bases). V shed 3 bases and J shed 6 bases, with 10 bases lying between them. This CDR3 has 13 residues. Germline-derived CDR1 and CDR2 are SGDLS and YYNGEE. CDR3 residues: CASSATAGNEQFF. Written as DNA, the CDR3 is TGTGCCAGCAGCGCGACAGCCGGCAATGAGCAGTTCTTC.

The chain carries TRBV15 and TRBJ2-5; 12 positions agree with TRBD1. The CDR3 covers 16 residues. V lost 0 bases to trimming and J lost 5 bases; unmatched junction nucleotides: 4. The germline V gene encodes CDR1 LNHNV and CDR2 YYDKDF (reference sequence). This CDR3 reads CATSRDGDRGPETQYF. The CDR3 coding sequence is TGTGCCACCAGCAGAGATGGGGACAGGGGGCCGGAGACCCAGTACTTC.

This clonotype was observed at least ten times. The gene calls are TRBV20-1 and TRBJ2-3; a possible D gene is TRBD1 (5 bases). The germline V gene encodes CDR1 DFQATT and CDR2 SNEGSKA (reference sequence). The CDR3 sequence is 12 residues long. V gave up 6 bases and J gave up 8 bases, with 15 bases separating them. CDR3 sequence (DNA): TGCAGTGCACCTGCAGGGTTAGGTACGCAGTATTTT. Its protein product is CSAPAGLGTQYF.

V and J are TRBV20-1 and TRBJ1-2; a weak D match, TRBD1 (6 bases). CDR1 and CDR2 from the germline V gene are DFQATT and SNEGSKA (reference sequence). The CDR3 extends over 17 amino acids. Trimming took off 3 bases at V and 3 bases at J, with 23 bases between the two ends. This CDR3 reads CSARNLPGTHSDYGYTF. The DNA of the CDR3 is TGCAGTGCTAGGAACCTCCCCGGGACACATTCTGACTATGGCTACACCTTC.

This chain uses TRBV6-1 with TRBJ2-1; 9 nucleotides match TRBD1. Losses at the gene ends were 5 bases for V and 6 bases for J; bases not matched to a gene: 11. There are 16 residues in the CDR3. Per germline, CDR1 MNHNS and CDR2 SASEGT. This CDR3 is CASSTFDRGITNEQFF. As DNA, the CDR3 is TGTGCCAGCAGTACCTTCGACAGGGGGATTACCAATGAGCAGTTCTTC.

The chain combines TRBV12-3 or TRBV12-4 with TRBJ2-1; D remains ambiguous. The J call may be wrong; the DNA end is better matched by TRBJ2-7. The CDR3 is 16 amino acids. This chain's CDR3 is CASSPLHRFAYNEQYF. CDR3 nucleotides: TGTGCCAGCAGTCCTCTGCATCGGTTCGCCTACAATGAGCAGTACTTC.

As to this clonotype: This may be a read error: a much more frequent sequence differs by one nucleotide. This chain links TRBV5-1 with TRBJ2-1, with D perhaps being TRBD1 or TRBD2 (5 bases each). The length of the CDR3 is 16 residues. CDR1 SGHRS and CDR2 YFSETQ come from the germline V gene. Trimming took off 2 bases at V and 3 bases at J, with 15 bases between the two ends. DNA of the CDR3: TGCGCCAGCAGCTTTTCCGGGGCTACCAGCTACAATGAGCAGTTCTTC. Translation gives CASSFSGATSYNEQFF.

This clonotype showed up many times. The V gene is TRBV25-1, the J gene TRBJ2-5; D ambiguous. This CDR3 spans 14 amino acids. Germline-derived CDR1 and CDR2 are MGHDK and SYGVNS. Trimming cost V 4 bases and J 5 bases, with 14 bases left between them. CDR3 sequence: CASSAAGYFETQYF. For the CDR3, the DNA is TGTGCCAGCAGTGCGGCAGGTTATTTTGAGACCCAGTACTTC.

This chain uses TRBV18 with TRBJ1-1, with unresolved D. Between the trimmed V and J ends, which lost 3 bases and 0 bases, there was a span of 11 bases. The CDR3 is 15 amino acids. Looked up from germline, CDR1 is KGHSH and CDR2 is LQKENI. As DNA, the CDR3 is TGTGCCAGCTCACCGTCCCCACAAATGAACACTGAAGCTTTCTTT. Amino acids: CASSPSPQMNTEAFF.

The chain is built from TRBV24-1 and TRBJ2-7, with D possibly matching TRBD1 (6 bases). This CDR3 contains 15 residues. V dropped 3 bases and J dropped 2 bases, with 13 bases sitting between them. CDR1 KGHDR and CDR2 SFDVKD come from the germline V gene. The CDR3 loop reads CATSDKDRLTYEQYF. CDR3 DNA: TGTGCCACCAGTGATAAAGACAGGTTGACCTACGAGCAGTACTTC.

The chain couples TRBV9 to TRBJ2-1; 10 positions match TRBD2. The junction had 9 bases not matched to a gene; V was cut back by 2 bases and J by 10 bases. Germline CDR1 reads SGDLS; CDR2 reads YYNGEE. This CDR3 is 15 amino acids long. For the CDR3, the DNA is TGTGCCAGCAGCGTGGGTACAGCGGGGGGGCCCGAGCAGTTCTTC. Amino acids: CASSVGTAGGPEQFF.

The CDR3 bases are TGTGCCACCAGCAGAGAATCCTTTTACAATGAGCAGTACTTC. Translating it yields CATSRESFYNEQYF. V usage is TRBV15 and J usage is TRBJ2-5; D unresolved. Trimming took off 0 bases at V and 11 bases at J, with 16 bases between the two ends. This CDR3 contains 14 residues. Germline V CDR1 and CDR2: LNHNV, YYDKDF (reference sequence). Full variable domain (remainder filled in from reference TRBV15 and TRBJ2-5): DAMVIQNPRYQVTQFGKPVTLSCSQTLNHNVMYWYQQKSSQAPKLLFHYYDKDFNNEADTPDNFQSRRPNTSFCFLDIRSPGLGDTAMYLCATSRESFYNEQYFGPGTRLLVL.

The chain has TRBV29-1 and TRBJ2-3; D might be TRBD1 (6 bases). Germline V CDR1 and CDR2: SQVTM, ANQGSEA. V was clipped by 3 bases and J by 6 bases, with 13 bases between them. This CDR3 has 13 amino acids. The CDR3 region has the DNA TGCAGCGTTGAGGGACACAACCAGGATACGCAGTATTTT. Protein sequence: CSVEGHNQDTQYF.